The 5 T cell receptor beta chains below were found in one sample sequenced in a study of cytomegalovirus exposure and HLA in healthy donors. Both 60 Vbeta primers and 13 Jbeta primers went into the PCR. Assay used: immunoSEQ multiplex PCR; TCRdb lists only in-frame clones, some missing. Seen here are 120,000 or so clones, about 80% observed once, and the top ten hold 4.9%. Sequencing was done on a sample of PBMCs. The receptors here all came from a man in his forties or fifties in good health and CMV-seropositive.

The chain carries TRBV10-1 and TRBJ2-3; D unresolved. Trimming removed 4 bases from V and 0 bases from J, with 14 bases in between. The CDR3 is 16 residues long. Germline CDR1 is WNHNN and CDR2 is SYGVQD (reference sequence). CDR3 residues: CASSASTRSSTDTQYF. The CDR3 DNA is TGCGCCAGCAGTGCGAGTACCCGCTCTAGCACAGATACGCAGTATTTT.

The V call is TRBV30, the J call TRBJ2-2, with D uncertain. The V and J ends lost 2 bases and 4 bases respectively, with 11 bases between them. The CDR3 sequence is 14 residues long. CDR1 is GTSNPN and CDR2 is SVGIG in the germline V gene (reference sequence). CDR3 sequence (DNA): TGTGCCTGGAGTTCCTACAGTCCCACCGGGGAGCTGTTTTTT. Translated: CAWSSYSPTGELFF.

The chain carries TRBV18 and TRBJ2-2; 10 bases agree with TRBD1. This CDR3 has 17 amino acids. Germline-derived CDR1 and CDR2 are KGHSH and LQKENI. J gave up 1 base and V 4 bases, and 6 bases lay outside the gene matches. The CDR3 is CASSRWGQGLNTGELFF. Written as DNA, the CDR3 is TGTGCCAGCTCACGATGGGGACAGGGGCTGAACACCGGGGAGCTGTTTTTT.

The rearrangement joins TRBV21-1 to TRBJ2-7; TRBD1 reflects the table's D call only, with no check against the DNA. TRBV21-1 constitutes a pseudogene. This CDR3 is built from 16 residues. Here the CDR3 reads CASSRGKTGAIYEQYF. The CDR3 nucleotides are TGTGCCAGCAGCCGGGGGAAGACAGGGGCCATCTACGAGCAGTACTTC.

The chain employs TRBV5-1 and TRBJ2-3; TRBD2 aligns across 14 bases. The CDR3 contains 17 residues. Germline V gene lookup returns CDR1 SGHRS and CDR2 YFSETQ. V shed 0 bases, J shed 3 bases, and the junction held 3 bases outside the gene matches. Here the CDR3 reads CASSLGLAGGVTDTQYF. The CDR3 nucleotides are TGCGCCAGCAGCTTGGGACTAGCGGGAGGGGTAACAGATACGCAGTATTTT.